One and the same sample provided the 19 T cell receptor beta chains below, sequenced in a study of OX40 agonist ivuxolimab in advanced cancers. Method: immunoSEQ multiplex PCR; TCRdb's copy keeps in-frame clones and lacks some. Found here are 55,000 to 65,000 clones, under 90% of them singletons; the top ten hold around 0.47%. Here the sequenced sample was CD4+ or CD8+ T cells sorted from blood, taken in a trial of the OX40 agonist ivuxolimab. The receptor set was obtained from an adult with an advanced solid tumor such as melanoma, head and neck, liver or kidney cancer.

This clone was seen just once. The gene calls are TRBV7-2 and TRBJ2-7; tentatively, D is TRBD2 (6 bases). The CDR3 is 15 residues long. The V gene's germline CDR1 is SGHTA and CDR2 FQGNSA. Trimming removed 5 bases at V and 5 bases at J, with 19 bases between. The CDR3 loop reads CASSHRVRENDEQYF. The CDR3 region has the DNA TGTGCCAGCAGCCATAGGGTACGGGAGAACGACGAGCAGTACTTC.

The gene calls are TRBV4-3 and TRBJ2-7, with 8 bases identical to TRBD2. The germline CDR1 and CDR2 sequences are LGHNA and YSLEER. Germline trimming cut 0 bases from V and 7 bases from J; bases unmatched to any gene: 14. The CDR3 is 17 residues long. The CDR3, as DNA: TGCGCCAGCAGCCAAGAAATTGGTGCGGGAGGCCGGGAAGAGCAGTACTTC. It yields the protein CASSQEIGAGGREEQYF.

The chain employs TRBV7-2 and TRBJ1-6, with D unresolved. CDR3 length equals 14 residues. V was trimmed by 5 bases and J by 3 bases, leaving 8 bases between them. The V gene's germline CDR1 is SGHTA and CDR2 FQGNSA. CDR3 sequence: CASSASLYNSPLHF. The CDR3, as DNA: TGTGCCAGCAGCGCGTCTCTCTATAATTCACCCCTCCACTTT.

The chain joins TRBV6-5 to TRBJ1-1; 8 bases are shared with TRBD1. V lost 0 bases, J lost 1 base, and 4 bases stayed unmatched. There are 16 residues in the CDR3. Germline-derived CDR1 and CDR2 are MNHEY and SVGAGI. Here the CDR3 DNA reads TGTGCCAGCAGTTACTCGTTTCAGGGGGCGAACACTGAAGCTTTCTTT. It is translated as CASSYSFQGANTEAFF.

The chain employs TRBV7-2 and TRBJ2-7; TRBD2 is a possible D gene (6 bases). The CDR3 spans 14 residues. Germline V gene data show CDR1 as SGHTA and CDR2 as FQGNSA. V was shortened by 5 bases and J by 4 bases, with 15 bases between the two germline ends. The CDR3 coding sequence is TGTGCCAGCAGCCGCAGGGACTTGGATTACGAGCAGTACTTC. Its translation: CASSRRDLDYEQYF.

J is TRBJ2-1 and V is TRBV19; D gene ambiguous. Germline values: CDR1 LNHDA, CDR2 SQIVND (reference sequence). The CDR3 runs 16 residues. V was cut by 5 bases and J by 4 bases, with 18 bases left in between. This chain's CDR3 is CASSAQVTVRYNEQFF. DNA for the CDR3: TGTGCCAGTAGTGCCCAAGTCACGGTTAGATACAATGAGCAGTTCTTC.

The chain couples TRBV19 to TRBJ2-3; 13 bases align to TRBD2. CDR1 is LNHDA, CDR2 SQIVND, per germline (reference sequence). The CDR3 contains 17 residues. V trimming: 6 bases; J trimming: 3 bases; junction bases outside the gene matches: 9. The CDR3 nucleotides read TGTGCCAGTAGCACCCGGACTAGCGGGAGACGAACAGATACGCAGTATTTT. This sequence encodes CASSTRTSGRRTDTQYF.

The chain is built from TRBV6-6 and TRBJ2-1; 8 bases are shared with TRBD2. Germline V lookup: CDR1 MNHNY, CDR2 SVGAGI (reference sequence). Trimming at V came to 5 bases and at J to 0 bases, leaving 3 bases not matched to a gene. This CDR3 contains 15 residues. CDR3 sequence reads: CASSTSGSSYNEQFF. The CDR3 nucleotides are TGTGCCAGCAGTACTAGCGGCAGCTCCTACAATGAGCAGTTCTTC.

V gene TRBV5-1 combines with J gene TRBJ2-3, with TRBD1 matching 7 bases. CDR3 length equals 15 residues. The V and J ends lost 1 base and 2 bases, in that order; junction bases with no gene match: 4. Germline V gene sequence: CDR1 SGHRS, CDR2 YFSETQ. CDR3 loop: CASSLRDSFTDTQYF. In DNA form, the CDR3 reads TGCGCCAGCAGCTTGCGGGACAGTTTCACAGATACGCAGTATTTT.

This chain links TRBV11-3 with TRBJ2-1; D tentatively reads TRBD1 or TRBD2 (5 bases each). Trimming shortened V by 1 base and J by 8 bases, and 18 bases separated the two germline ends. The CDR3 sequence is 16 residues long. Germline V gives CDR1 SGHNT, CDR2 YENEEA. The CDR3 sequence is CASSLGGSDGSDEQFF. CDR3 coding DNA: TGTGCCAGCAGCTTAGGGGGGTCGGATGGGTCGGATGAGCAGTTCTTC.

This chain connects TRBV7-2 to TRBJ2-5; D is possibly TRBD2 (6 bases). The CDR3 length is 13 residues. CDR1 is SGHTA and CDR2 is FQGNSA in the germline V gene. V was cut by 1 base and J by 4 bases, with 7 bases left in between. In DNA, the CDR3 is TGTGCCAGCAGCTTAGGTAGCGGAGAGACCCAGTACTTC. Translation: CASSLGSGETQYF.

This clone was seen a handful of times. CDR3 residues: CASSAGTGLIGGYEQYF. The CDR3 DNA reads TGTGCCAGCAGTGCCGGGACAGGTTTAATCGGCGGGTACGAGCAGTACTTC. The chain uses TRBV6-1 and TRBJ2-7; 8 bases align to TRBD1. CDR1 is MNHNS and CDR2 is SASEGT in the germline V gene. CDR3 length: 17 amino acids. After removal of 4 bases from V and 4 bases from J, the junction contained 15 bases not matched to a gene.

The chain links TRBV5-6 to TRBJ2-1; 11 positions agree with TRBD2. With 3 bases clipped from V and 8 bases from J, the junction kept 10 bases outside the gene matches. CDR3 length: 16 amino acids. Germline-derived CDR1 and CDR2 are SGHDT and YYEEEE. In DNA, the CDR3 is TGTGCCAGCAGCTGGGGTTCTAGCGGGAGGTTTGATGAGCAGTTCTTC. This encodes CASSWGSSGRFDEQFF.

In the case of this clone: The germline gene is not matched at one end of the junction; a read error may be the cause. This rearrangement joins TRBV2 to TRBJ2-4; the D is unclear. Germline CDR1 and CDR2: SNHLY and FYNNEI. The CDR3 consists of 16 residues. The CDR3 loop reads CASSEARQIAKNIQYF. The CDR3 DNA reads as TGTGCCAGCAGCGAAGCCCGCCAGATAGCCAAAAACATTCAGTACTTC.

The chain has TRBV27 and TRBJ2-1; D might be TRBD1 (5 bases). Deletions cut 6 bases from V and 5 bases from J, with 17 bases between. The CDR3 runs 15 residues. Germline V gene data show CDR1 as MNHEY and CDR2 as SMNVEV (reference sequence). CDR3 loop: CASSRVLDSHNEQFF. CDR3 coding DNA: TGTGCCAGCAGCCGAGTGCTTGACAGCCACAATGAGCAGTTCTTC.

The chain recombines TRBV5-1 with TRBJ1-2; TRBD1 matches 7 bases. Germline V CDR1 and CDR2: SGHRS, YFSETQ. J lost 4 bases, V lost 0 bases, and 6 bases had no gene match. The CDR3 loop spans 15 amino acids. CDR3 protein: CASSLGTGAGYGYTF. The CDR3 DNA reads TGCGCCAGCAGCTTGGGCACAGGGGCTGGCTATGGCTACACCTTC.

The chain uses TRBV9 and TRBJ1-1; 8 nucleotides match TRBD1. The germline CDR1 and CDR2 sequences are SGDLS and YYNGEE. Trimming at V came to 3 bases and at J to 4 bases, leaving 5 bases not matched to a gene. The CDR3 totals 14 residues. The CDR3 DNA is TGTGCCAGCAGCGCACTCACAGGGGGCACTGAAGCTTTCTTT. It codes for CASSALTGGTEAFF. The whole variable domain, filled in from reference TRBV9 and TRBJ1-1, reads DSGVTQTPKHLITATGQRVTLRCSPRSGDLSVYWYQQSLDQGLQFLIQYYNGEERAKGNILERFSAQQFPDLHSELNLSSLELGDSALYFCASSALTGGTEAFFGQGTRLTVV.

CDR3 in DNA: TGCAGTGCTAGAGGCACAGATACGCAGTATTTT. Its protein is CSARGTDTQYF. This sequence joins TRBV20-1 and TRBJ2-3; D gene uncertain. The CDR3 is 11 residues long. Trimming took 1 base from V and 1 from J, leaving 0 bases between them. Germline loops: CDR1 DFQATT, CDR2 SNEGSKA (reference sequence).

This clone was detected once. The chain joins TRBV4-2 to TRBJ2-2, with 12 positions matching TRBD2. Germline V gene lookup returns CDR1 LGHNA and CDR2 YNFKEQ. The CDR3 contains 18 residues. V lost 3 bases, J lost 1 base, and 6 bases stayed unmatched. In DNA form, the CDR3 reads TGTGCCAGCAGCCATGAGACTAGCGGGAGAGGGAACACCGGGGAGCTGTTTTTT. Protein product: CASSHETSGRGNTGELFF.